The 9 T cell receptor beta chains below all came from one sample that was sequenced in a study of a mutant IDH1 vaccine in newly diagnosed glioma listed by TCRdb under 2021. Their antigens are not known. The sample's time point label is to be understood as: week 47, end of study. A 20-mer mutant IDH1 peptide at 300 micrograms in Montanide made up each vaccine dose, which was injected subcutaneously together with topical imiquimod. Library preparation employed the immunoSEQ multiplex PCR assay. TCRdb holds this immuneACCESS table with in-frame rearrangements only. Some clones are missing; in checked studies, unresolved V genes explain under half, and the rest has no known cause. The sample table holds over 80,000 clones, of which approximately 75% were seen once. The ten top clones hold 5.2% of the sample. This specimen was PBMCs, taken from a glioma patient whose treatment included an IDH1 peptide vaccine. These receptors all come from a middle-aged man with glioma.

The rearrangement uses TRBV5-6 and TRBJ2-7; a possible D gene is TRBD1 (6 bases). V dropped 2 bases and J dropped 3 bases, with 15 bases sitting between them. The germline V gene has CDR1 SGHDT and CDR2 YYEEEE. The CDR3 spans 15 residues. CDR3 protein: CASSFPSQGYYEQYF. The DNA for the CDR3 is TGTGCCAGCAGCTTCCCCTCACAGGGCTACTACGAGCAGTACTTC.

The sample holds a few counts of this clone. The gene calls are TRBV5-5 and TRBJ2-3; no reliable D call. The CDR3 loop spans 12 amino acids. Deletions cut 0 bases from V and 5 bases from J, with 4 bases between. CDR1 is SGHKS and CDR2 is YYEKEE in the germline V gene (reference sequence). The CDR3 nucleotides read TGTGCCAGCAGCTTGGGTCTAGATACGCAGTATTTT. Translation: CASSLGLDTQYF. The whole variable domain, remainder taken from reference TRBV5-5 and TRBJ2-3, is DAGVTQSPTHLIKTRGQQVTLRCSPISGHKSVSWYQQVLGQGPQFIFQYYEKEERGRGNFPDRFSARQFPNYSSELNVNALLLGDSALYLCASSLGLDTQYFGPGTRLTVL.

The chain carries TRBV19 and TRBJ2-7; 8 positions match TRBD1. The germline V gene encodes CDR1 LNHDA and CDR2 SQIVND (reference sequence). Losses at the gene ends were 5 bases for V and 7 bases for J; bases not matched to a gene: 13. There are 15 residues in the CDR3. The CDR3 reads CASSPAPDRGGEQYF. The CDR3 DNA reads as TGTGCCAGTAGTCCAGCACCCGACAGGGGTGGAGAGCAGTACTTC.

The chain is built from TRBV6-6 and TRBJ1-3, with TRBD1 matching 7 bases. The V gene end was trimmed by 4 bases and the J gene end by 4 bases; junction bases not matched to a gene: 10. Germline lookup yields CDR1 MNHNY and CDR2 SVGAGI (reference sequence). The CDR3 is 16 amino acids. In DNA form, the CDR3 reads TGTGCCAGCAGTTTGGACAGGATATCTTCCGGAAACACCATATATTTT. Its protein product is CASSLDRISSGNTIYF.

The DNA of the CDR3 is TGCGCCAGCAGTCCGGGAGGACAGGGCTACGAGCAGTACTTC. It codes for CASSPGGQGYEQYF. The chain is built from TRBV10-2 and TRBJ2-7; maybe TRBD1 (8 bases). Germline-derived CDR1 and CDR2 are WSHSY and SAAADI. V dropped 5 bases and J dropped 3 bases, with 14 bases sitting between them. The CDR3 is made up of 14 amino acids.

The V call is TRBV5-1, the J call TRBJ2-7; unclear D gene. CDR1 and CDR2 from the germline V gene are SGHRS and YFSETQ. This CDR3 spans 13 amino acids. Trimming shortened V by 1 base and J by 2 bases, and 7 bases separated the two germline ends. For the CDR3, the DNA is TGCGCCAGCAGCTTGAGAGGCACCTACGAGCAGTACTTC. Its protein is CASSLRGTYEQYF.

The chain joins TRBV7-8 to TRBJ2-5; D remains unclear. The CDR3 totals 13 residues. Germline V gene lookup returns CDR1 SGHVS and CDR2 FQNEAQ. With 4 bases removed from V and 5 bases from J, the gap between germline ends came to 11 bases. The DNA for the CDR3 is TGTGCCAGCAGCTCCCGTATAAGGGAGACCCAGTACTTC. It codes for CASSSRIRETQYF.

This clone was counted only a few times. CDR3 in DNA: TGTGCCAGCAGCGTGGCGCGCACAGATACGCAGTATTTT. This translates into CASSVARTDTQYF. This rearrangement joins TRBV5-4 to TRBJ2-3, with D hard to call. V was cut by 4 bases and J by 1 base, with 7 bases left in between. Germline loops: CDR1 SGHNT, CDR2 YYREEE (reference sequence). The CDR3 runs 13 residues.

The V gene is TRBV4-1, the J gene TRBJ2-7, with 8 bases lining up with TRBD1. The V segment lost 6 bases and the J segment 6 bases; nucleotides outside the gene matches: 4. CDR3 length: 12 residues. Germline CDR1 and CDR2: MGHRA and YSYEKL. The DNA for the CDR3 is TGCGCCAGCAGTCGCACAGGGGGCGAGCAGTACTTC. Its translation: CASSRTGGEQYF.